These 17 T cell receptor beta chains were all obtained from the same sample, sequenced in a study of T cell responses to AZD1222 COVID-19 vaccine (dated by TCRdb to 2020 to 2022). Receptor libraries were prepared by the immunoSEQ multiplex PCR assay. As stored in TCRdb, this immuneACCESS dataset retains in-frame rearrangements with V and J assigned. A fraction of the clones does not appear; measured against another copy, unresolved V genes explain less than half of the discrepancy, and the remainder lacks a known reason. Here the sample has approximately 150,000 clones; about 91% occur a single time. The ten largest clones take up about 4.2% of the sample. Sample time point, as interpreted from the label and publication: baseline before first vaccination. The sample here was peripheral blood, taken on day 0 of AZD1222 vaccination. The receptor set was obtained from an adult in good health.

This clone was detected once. The CDR3 DNA sequence: TGTGCCAGCTCACCGGACAGGGTTAGGAACACTGAAGCTTTCTTT. It translates to CASSPDRVRNTEAFF. This chain connects TRBV18 to TRBJ1-1, with TRBD1 matching over 8 bases. The CDR3 spans 15 residues. With V trimmed by 3 bases and J by 1 base, 4 bases remained unmatched. CDR1 is KGHSH, CDR2 LQKENI, per germline. Based on the CDR3 plus reference TRBV18 and TRBJ1-1, the full variable domain is NAGVMQNPRHLVRRRGQEARLRCSPMKGHSHVYWYRQLPEEGLKFMVYLQKENIIDESGMPKERFSAEFPKEGPSILRIQQVVRGDSAAYFCASSPDRVRNTEAFFGQGTRLTVV.

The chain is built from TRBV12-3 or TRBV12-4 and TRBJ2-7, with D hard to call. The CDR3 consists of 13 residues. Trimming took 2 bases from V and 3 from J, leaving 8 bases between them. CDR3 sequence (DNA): TGTGCCAGCAGTTTAAACAGTCTCTACGAGCAGTACTTC. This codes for CASSLNSLYEQYF.

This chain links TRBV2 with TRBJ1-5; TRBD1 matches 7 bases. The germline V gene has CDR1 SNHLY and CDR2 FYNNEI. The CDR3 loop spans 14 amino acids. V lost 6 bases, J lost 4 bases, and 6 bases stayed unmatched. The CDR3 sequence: CASSSGTENQPQHF. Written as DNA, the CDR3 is TGTGCCAGCAGCTCCGGGACAGAGAATCAGCCCCAGCATTTT.

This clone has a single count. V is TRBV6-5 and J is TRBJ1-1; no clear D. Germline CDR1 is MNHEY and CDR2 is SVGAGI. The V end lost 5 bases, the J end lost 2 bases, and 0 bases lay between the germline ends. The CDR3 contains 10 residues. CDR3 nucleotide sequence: TGTGCCAGCAGTAACACTGAAGCTTTCTTT. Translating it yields CASSNTEAFF.

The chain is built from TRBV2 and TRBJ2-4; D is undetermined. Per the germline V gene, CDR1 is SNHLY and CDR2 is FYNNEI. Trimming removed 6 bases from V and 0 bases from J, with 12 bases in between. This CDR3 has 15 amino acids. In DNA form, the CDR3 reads TGTGCCAGCAGCGCGGACGGTTTAGCCAAAAACATTCAGTACTTC. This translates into CASSADGLAKNIQYF. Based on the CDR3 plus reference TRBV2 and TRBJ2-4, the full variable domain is EPEVTQTPSHQVTQMGQEVILRCVPISNHLYFYWYRQILGQKVEFLVSFYNNEISEKSEIFDDQFSVERPDGSNFTLKIRSTKLEDSAMYFCASSADGLAKNIQYFGAGTRLSVL.

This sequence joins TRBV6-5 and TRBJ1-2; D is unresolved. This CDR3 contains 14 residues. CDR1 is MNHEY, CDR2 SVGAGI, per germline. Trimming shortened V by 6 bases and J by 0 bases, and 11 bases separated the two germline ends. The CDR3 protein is CASRAGTANYGYTF. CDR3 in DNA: TGTGCCAGCAGGGCAGGCACAGCTAACTATGGCTACACCTTC.

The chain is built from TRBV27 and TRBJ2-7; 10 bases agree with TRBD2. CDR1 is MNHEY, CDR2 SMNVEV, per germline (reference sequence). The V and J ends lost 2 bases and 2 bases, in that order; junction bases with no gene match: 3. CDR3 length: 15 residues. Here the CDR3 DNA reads TGTGCCAGCAGTTTAGAGCGGGAGGGCCCCTACGAGCAGTACTTC. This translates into CASSLEREGPYEQYF.

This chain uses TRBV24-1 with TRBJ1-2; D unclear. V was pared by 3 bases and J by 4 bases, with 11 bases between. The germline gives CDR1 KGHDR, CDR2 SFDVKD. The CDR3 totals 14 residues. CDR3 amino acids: CATSDTTRFYGYTF. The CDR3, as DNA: TGTGCCACCAGTGATACAACACGGTTCTATGGCTACACCTTC.

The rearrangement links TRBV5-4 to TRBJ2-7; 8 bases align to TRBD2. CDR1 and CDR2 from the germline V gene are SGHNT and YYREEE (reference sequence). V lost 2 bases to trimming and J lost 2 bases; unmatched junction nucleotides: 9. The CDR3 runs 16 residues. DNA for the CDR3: TGTGCCAGCAGCTTACGGGGGGGGAGACTCCCCTACGAGCAGTACTTC. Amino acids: CASSLRGGRLPYEQYF.

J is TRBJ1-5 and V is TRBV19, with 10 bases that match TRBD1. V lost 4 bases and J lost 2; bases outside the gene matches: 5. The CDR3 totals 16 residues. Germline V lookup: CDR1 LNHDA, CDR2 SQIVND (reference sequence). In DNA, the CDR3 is TGTGCCAGTAGTACGTACGGACAGGGGGGCAATCAGCCCCAGCATTTT. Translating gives CASSTYGQGGNQPQHF. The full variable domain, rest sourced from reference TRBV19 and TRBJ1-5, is DGGITQSPKYLFRKEGQNVTLSCEQNLNHDAMYWYRQDPGQGLRLIYYSQIVNDFQKGDIAEGYSVSREKKESFPLTVTSAQKNPTAFYLCASSTYGQGGNQPQHFGDGTRLSIL.

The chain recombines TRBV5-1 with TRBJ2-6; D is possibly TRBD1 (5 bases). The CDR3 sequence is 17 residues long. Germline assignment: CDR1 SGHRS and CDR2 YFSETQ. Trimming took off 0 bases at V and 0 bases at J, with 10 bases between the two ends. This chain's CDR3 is CASSLAGRASGANVLTF. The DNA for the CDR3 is TGCGCCAGCAGCTTGGCCGGCAGGGCCTCTGGGGCCAACGTCCTGACTTTC.

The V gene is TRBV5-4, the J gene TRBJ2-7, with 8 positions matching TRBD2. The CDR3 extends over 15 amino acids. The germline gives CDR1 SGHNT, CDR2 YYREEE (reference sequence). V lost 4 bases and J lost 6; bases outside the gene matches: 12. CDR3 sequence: CASSLNGRGQGEQYF. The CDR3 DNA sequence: TGTGCCAGCAGCCTCAACGGGAGGGGTCAGGGCGAGCAGTACTTC.

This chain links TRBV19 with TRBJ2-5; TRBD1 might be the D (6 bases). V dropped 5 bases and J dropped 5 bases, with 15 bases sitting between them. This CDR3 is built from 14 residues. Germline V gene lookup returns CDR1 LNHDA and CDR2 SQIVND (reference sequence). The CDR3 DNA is TGTGCCAGTAGTCCACAGGGTTTGGGGGAGACCCAGTACTTC. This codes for CASSPQGLGETQYF.

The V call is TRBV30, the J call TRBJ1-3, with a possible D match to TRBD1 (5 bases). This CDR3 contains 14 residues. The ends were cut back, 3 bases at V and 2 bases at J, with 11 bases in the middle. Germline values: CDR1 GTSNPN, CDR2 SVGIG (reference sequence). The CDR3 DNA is TGTGCCTGGAGGGGGCCCGGCGCTGGAAACACCATATATTTT. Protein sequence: CAWRGPGAGNTIYF.

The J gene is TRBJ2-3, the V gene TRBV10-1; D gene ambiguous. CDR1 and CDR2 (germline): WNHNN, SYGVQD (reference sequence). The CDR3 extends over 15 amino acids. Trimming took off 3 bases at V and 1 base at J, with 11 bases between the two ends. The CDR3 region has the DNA TGCGCCAGCAGTGAAGCGCAAACAGGCACAGATACGCAGTATTTT. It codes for CASSEAQTGTDTQYF.

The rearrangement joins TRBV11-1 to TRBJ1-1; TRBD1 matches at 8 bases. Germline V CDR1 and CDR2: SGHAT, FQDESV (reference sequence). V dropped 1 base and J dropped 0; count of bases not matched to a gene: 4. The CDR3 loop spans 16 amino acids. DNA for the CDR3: TGTGCCAGCAGCTTAGATTGGACAGGGATGAACACTGAAGCTTTCTTT. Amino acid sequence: CASSLDWTGMNTEAFF.

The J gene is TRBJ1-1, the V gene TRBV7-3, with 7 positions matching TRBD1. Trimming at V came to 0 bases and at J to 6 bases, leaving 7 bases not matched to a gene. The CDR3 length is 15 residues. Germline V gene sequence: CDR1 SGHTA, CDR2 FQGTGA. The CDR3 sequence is CASSLTPDRAPEAFF. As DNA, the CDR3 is TGTGCCAGCAGCTTAACCCCCGACAGGGCTCCTGAAGCTTTCTTT. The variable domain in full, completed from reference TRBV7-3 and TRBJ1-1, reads GAGVSQTPSNKVTEKGKYVELRCDPISGHTALYWYRQSLGQGPEFLIYFQGTGAADDSGLPNDRFFAVRPEGSVSTLKIQRTERGDSAVYLCASSLTPDRAPEAFFGQGTRLTVV.